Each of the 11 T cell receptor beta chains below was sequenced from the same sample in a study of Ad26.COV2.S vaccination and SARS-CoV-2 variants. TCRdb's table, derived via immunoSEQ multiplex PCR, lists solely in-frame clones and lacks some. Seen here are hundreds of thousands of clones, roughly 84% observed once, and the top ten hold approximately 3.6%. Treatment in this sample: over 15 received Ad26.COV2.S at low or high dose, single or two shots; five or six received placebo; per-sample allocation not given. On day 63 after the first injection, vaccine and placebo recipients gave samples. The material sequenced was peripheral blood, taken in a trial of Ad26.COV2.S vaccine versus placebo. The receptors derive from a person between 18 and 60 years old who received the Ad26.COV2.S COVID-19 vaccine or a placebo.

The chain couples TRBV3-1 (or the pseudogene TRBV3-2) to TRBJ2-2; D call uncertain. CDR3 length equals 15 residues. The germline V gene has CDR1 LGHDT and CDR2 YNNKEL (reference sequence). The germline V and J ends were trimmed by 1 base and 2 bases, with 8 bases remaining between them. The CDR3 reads CASSQVRANTGELFF. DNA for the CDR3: TGTGCCAGCAGCCAAGTCCGGGCTAACACCGGGGAGCTGTTTTTT.

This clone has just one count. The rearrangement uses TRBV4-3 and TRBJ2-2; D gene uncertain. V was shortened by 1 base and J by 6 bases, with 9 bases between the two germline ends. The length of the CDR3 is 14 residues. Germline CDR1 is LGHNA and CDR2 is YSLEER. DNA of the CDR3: TGCGCCAGCAGCCAAGTGGGTTCCGCCGGGGAGCTGTTTTTT. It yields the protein CASSQVGSAGELFF.

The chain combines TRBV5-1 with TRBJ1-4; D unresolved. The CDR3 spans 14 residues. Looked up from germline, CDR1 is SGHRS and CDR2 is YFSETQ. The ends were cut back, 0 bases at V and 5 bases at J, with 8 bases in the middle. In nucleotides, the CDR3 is TGCGCCAGCAGCTTGGGGCAGGAGAATGAAAAACTGTTTTTT. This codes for CASSLGQENEKLFF.

CDR3 amino acids: CASSLLGSGYTF. The CDR3 region has the DNA TGTGCCAGCAGCTTGTTGGGGAGTGGCTACACCTTC. The rearrangement uses TRBV5-5 and TRBJ1-2, with D unclear. CDR1 is SGHKS and CDR2 is YYEKEE in the germline V gene (reference sequence). V was pared by 1 base and J by 7 bases, with 8 bases between. The CDR3 spans 12 residues.

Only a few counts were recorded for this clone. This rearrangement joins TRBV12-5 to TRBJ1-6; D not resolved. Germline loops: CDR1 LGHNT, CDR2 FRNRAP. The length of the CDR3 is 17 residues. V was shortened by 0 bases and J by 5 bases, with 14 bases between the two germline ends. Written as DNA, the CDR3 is TGTGCTAGTGGTTTGGTACTGAGGAGCACTAATAATTCACCCCTCCACTTT. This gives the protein CASGLVLRSTNNSPLHF. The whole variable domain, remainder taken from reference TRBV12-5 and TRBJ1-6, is DARVTQTPRHKVTEMGQEVTMRCQPILGHNTVFWYRQTMMQGLELLAYFRNRAPLDDSGMPKDRFSAEMPDATLATLKIQPSEPRDSAVYFCASGLVLRSTNNSPLHFGNGTRLTVT.

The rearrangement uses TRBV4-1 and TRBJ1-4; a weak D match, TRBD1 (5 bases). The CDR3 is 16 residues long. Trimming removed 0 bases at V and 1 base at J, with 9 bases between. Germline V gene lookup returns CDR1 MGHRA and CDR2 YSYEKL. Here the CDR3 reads CASSQDQGETNEKLFF. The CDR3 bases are TGCGCCAGCAGCCAAGACCAGGGCGAAACTAATGAAAAACTGTTTTTT.

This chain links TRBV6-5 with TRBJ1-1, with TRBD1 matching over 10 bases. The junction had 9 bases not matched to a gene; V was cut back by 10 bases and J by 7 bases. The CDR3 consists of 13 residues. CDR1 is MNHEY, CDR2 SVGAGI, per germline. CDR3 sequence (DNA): TGTGCCACCATCCGGGACAGGGGTGGTGAAGCTTTCTTT. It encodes CATIRDRGGEAFF.

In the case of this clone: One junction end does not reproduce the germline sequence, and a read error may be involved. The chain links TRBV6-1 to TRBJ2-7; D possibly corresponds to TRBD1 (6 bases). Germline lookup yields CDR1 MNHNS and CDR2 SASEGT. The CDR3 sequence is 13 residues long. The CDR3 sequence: CASSEALSRQVDF. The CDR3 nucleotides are TGTGCCAGCAGTGAAGCGCTAAGCCGACAGGTCGACTTC.

The CDR3: CASSDTGVGAFF. The CDR3 DNA is TGTGCCAGCAGCGACACAGGGGTGGGAGCTTTCTTT. V usage is TRBV6-5 and J usage is TRBJ1-1; 7 positions agree with TRBD1. J was trimmed by 10 bases and V by 6 bases; bases with no gene match: 8. The germline CDR1 and CDR2 sequences are MNHEY and SVGAGI. The CDR3 totals 12 residues.

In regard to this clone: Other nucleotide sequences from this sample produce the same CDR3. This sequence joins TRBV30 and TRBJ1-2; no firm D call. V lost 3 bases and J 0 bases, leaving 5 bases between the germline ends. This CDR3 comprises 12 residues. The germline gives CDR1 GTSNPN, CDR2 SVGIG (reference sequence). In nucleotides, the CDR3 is TGTGCCTGGAGCACTACTAACTATGGCTACACCTTC. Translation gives CAWSTTNYGYTF.

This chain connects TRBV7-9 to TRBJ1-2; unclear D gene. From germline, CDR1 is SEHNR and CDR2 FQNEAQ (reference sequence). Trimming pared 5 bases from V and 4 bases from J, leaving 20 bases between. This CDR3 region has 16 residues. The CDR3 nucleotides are TGTGCCAGCAGCCCTAGAGGCGGCAGTGACCTCTATGGCTACACCTTC. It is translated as CASSPRGGSDLYGYTF. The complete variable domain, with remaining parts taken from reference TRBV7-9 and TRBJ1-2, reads DTGVSQNPRHKITKRGQNVTFRCDPISEHNRLYWYRQTLGQGPEFLTYFQNEAQLEKSRLLSDRFSAERPKGSFSTLEIQRTEQGDSAMYLCASSPRGGSDLYGYTFGSGTRLTVV.